This is a list of T cell receptor beta chains from one sample in a study of blood T cells in healthy people across ages. TCRdb reprocessed the 5' RACE reads via MiXCR and lists one record per CDR3 protein. The table records roughly 2 million distinct CDR3 sequences, 40% to 55% of them present only once. The sequenced material came from blood. These receptor sequences come from a woman aged 40 to 50 in good health. Each CDR3 is given with its conserved first and last residue. A D gene is named only where the DNA matches it firmly. The size field is filled for only some rows; it gives once, few, many or a size class.

J: TRBJ2-7; D: .; size: .; V: TRBV29-1; DNA: TGCAGCGTGGGGGGCCCCGCCAGGGGGGGTTACGAGCAGTACTTC; CDR3: CSVGGPARGGYEQYF
J: TRBJ2-3; D: TRBD1; size: few; V: TRBV11-2; DNA: TGTGCCAGCAGCAAAGGGACAGGGACCTTCACAGATACGCAGTATTTT; CDR3: CASSKGTGTFTDTQYF
J: TRBJ1-2; D: .; size: .; V: TRBV6-5; DNA: TGTGCCAGCAGTGGGTCGGGGGGCTATGGCTACACCTTC; CDR3: CASSGSGGYGYTF
J: TRBJ1-4; D: .; size: .; V: TRBV25-1; DNA: TGTGCCAGCAGTGAATTCAGATCGAGTGAAAAACTGTTTTTT; CDR3: CASSEFRSSEKLFF
J: TRBJ2-5; D: .; size: .; V: TRBV27; DNA: TGTGCCAGCAGTTCCCGGCTAACGGGGGATCCGGAGACCCAGTACTTC; CDR3: CASSSRLTGDPETQYF
J: TRBJ2-3; D: .; size: .; V: TRBV5-6; DNA: TGTGCCAGCAGCTTCCCTAGCGAACACACAGATACGCAGTATTTT; CDR3: CASSFPSEHTDTQYF
J: TRBJ2-3; D: TRBD2; size: .; V: TRBV24-1; DNA: TGTGCCACCAGTGATCCCCGGACTAGCCACGATACGCAGTATTTT; CDR3: CATSDPRTSHDTQYF
J: TRBJ2-7; D: .; size: .; V: TRBV28; DNA: TGTGCCAGCAACGATCGGGGATACGAGCAGTACTTC; CDR3: CASNDRGYEQYF
J: TRBJ2-1; D: TRBD2; size: .; V: TRBV9; DNA: TGTGCCAGCAGCGGGGGGGGGTCGGTTCGACTTTTTAGCTCCTACAATGAGCAGTTCTTC; CDR3: CASSGGGSVRLFSSYNEQFF
J: TRBJ2-3; D: .; size: few; V: TRBV7-9; DNA: TGTGCCAGCAGCTTCAACAGCCTCACAGATACGCAGTATTTT; CDR3: CASSFNSLTDTQYF
J: TRBJ1-4; D: .; size: .; V: TRBV20-1; DNA: TGCAGTGCAACGCCCCCTGGCCCCATGGATGAAAAACTGTTTTTT; CDR3: CSATPPGPMDEKLFF
J: TRBJ2-3; D: .; size: .; V: TRBV15; DNA: TGTGCCACCCGCGGACCTTGGGGGACAGATACGCAGTATTTT; CDR3: CATRGPWGTDTQYF
J: TRBJ2-5; D: .; size: .; V: TRBV20-1; DNA: TGCAGTGCAGGGCAGGTTGTAGGCGAGACCCAGTACTTC; CDR3: CSAGQVVGETQYF
J: TRBJ2-1; D: TRBD2; size: .; V: TRBV6-2/TRBV6-3; DNA: TGTGCCAGCAGAGATCCGGGACTAGGGGGAGGGCAGTTCTTC; CDR3: CASRDPGLGGGQFF
J: TRBJ2-1; D: TRBD2; size: few; V: TRBV7-2; DNA: TGTGCCAGCAGCTTAGAAGGGACTAGCGGGTACGATGAGCAGTTCTTC; CDR3: CASSLEGTSGYDEQFF
J: TRBJ2-1; D: TRBD1; size: .; V: TRBV7-2; DNA: TGTGCCAGCAGCTTAAGGGGGCTAGCCCCCTACAATGAGCAGTTCTTC; CDR3: CASSLRGLAPYNEQFF
J: TRBJ1-2; D: .; size: .; V: TRBV5-1; DNA: TGCGCCAGCAGCTTGAGTGGCGGCACCTATGGCTACACCTTC; CDR3: CASSLSGGTYGYTF
J: TRBJ1-6; D: .; size: .; V: TRBV4-3; DNA: TGCGCCAGCAGCCTCAGGACCGTGGGGGATTCACCCCTCCACTTT; CDR3: CASSLRTVGDSPLHF
J: TRBJ2-2; D: TRBD1; size: .; V: TRBV6-5; DNA: TGTGCCAGCACCATTGACAGGGCATCCAGGGAGCTGTTTTTT; CDR3: CASTIDRASRELFF
J: TRBJ2-1; D: .; size: .; V: TRBV28; DNA: TGTGCCAGCACCCCAACAGGGTGGAGCTCCTACAATGAGCAGTTCTTC; CDR3: CASTPTGWSSYNEQFF
J: TRBJ1-2; D: .; size: .; V: TRBV6-5; DNA: TGTGCCAGCAGATCCCCAAGGACAAACTATGGCTACACCTTC; CDR3: CASRSPRTNYGYTF
J: TRBJ2-1; D: TRBD2; size: few; V: TRBV29-1; DNA: TGCAGCGTTGTAACTAGCGGGGGGGCCGGGGGTGAGCAGTTCTTC; CDR3: CSVVTSGGAGGEQFF
J: TRBJ2-3; D: .; size: .; V: TRBV9; DNA: TGTGCCAGCAGCGCCGTCGGGGCGGCCTACACAGATACGCAGTATTTT; CDR3: CASSAVGAAYTDTQYF
J: TRBJ2-1; D: .; size: .; V: TRBV12-3/TRBV12-4; DNA: TGTGCCAGCAGTTTCTGGGCAGTAGGGGACAATGAGCAGTTCTTC; CDR3: CASSFWAVGDNEQFF
J: TRBJ1-6; D: .; size: .; V: TRBV28; DNA: TGTGCCAGCAGTTCGATCCTACGCGAGTCACCCCTCCACTTT; CDR3: CASSSILRESPLHF
J: TRBJ2-7; D: .; size: few; V: TRBV29-1; DNA: TGCAGCGTTGACCAGGGCTCCTACGAGCAGTACTTC; CDR3: CSVDQGSYEQYF
J: TRBJ1-2; D: .; size: .; V: TRBV4-3; DNA: TGCGCCAGCAGCCCGTTGCCTACAGGTCCGATCTATGGCTACACCTTC; CDR3: CASSPLPTGPIYGYTF
J: TRBJ1-1; D: TRBD1; size: .; V: TRBV12-3/TRBV12-4; DNA: TGTGCCAGCAGTCCGGGACAGGGGGCCCGGGACACTGAAGCTTTCTTT; CDR3: CASSPGQGARDTEAFF
J: TRBJ2-7; D: .; size: .; V: TRBV5-6; DNA: TGTGCCAGCAGCTCCATGACCGTCCGAGGCGAGCAGTACTTC; CDR3: CASSSMTVRGEQYF
J: TRBJ1-2; D: .; size: few; V: TRBV29-1; DNA: TGCAGCGTTGGGGACGGGAGCTATGGCTACACCTTC; CDR3: CSVGDGSYGYTF
J: TRBJ2-5; D: .; size: few; V: TRBV4-3; DNA: TGCGCCAGCAGCCAAGGGTCGGGGACTGTTAGGGAGACCCAGTACTTC; CDR3: CASSQGSGTVRETQYF
J: TRBJ2-2; D: .; size: .; V: TRBV3-1; DNA: TGTGCCAGCAGCAGAACACTATCGAACACCGGGGAGCTGTTTTTT; CDR3: CASSRTLSNTGELFF
J: TRBJ2-3; D: TRBD2; size: .; V: TRBV4-2; DNA: TGTGCCAGCAGCCAGGGAGAGCGGGGGGGCACAGATACGCAGTATTTT; CDR3: CASSQGERGGTDTQYF